Shown below are 25 T cell receptor beta chains from a single sample sequenced in a study of T cell responses to AZD1222 COVID-19 vaccine. Using immunoSEQ multiplex PCR, the repertoire was profiled, and TCRdb retains in-frame clones only, with some absent. The sample holds fewer than 70,000 clones; over 60% are singletons and the top ten take roughly 3.6%. The input for sequencing was peripheral blood, taken 28 days after the second AZD1222 dose. These receptors came from an adult who received the AZD1222 COVID-19 vaccine.

The chain couples TRBV15 to TRBJ2-3, with unresolved D. CDR3 length: 12 residues. From germline, CDR1 is LNHNV and CDR2 YYDKDF (reference sequence). The V end was cut by 5 bases, the J end by 4 bases, with 7 bases between. The CDR3 coding sequence is TGTGCCACCAGCCTAGGTCCAGATACGCAGTATTTT. Encoded protein: CATSLGPDTQYF.

The rearrangement joins TRBV28 to TRBJ1-4; D not resolved. V was cut by 5 bases and J by 0 bases, with 7 bases left in between. Germline lookup yields CDR1 MDHEN and CDR2 SYDVKM. The CDR3 sequence is 14 residues long. Here the CDR3 reads CASSLAATNEKLFF. The CDR3 DNA reads TGTGCCAGCAGTCTAGCCGCAACTAATGAAAAACTGTTTTTT.

The chain couples TRBV10-3 to TRBJ1-5; D is unclear. Germline CDR1 ENHRY, CDR2 SYGVKD. The CDR3 has 13 residues. Trimming took 9 bases from V and 7 from J, leaving 16 bases between them. CDR3: CAISPTREQPQHF. The CDR3 DNA reads as TGTGCCATTTCGCCTACCCGGGAGCAGCCCCAGCATTTT.

The chain links TRBV20-1 to TRBJ1-5; perhaps TRBD1 as D (5 bases). This CDR3 comprises 13 residues. V lost 6 bases to trimming and J lost 5 bases, with 14 bases between them. Germline loops: CDR1 DFQATT, CDR2 SNEGSKA (reference sequence). CDR3 sequence reads: CSASRGRDQPQHF. CDR3 nucleotide sequence: TGCAGTGCCAGTCGGGGCAGGGATCAGCCCCAGCATTTT.

This chain uses TRBV6-4 with TRBJ2-3; D not resolved. The CDR3 sequence is 14 residues long. The V end was cut by 6 bases, the J end by 3 bases, with 13 bases between. Germline V gene sequence: CDR1 MRHNA, CDR2 SNTAGT. Here the CDR3 DNA reads TGTGCCAGCAGCACCGTTTTGGGAACAGATACGCAGTATTTT. Translated: CASSTVLGTDTQYF.

The rearrangement joins TRBV18 to TRBJ2-7; 11 bases are shared with TRBD1. This CDR3 region has 15 residues. With 3 bases clipped from V and 6 bases from J, the junction kept 7 bases outside the gene matches. The germline gives CDR1 KGHSH, CDR2 LQKENI. The CDR3 region is CASSPTGTGGSEQYF. The CDR3 bases are TGTGCCAGCTCACCTACCGGGACAGGGGGAAGCGAGCAGTACTTC.

The V call is TRBV6-2 or TRBV6-3, the J call TRBJ2-1, with 16 bases that match TRBD2. The CDR3 is made up of 20 amino acids. The germline V gene has CDR1 MNHEY and CDR2 SVGEGT. V trimming: 6 bases; J trimming: 2 bases; junction bases outside the gene matches: 13. CDR3 DNA: TGTGCCAGCAGCTTACAGGGACAGGGGACTAGCGGGGGGGCCTACAATGAGCAGTTCTTC. Translating gives CASSLQGQGTSGGAYNEQFF.

V and J are TRBV18 and TRBJ1-1, with D maybe TRBD1 (5 bases). Trimming pared 3 bases from V and 0 bases from J, leaving 8 bases between. In germline, CDR1 is KGHSH, CDR2 LQKENI. This CDR3 has 14 amino acids. CDR3 DNA sequence: TGTGCCAGCTCACCCCGACAGATGAACACTGAAGCTTTCTTT. Its protein product is CASSPRQMNTEAFF.

The CDR3 region is CASSEPGGLATDTQYF. The CDR3 bases are TGTGCCAGCAGTGAGCCCGGGGGACTAGCGACAGATACGCAGTATTTT. The genes are TRBV6-2 or TRBV6-3 and TRBJ2-3, with 10 bases fitting TRBD2. CDR1 and CDR2 from the germline V gene are MNHEY and SVGEGT. The CDR3 spans 16 residues. The V gene end was trimmed by 5 bases and the J gene end by 3 bases; junction bases not matched to a gene: 8.

The J gene is TRBJ1-4, the V gene TRBV5-4; no clear D gene. Between the trimmed V and J ends, which lost 0 bases and 6 bases, there was a span of 6 bases. Germline CDR1 is SGHNT and CDR2 is YYREEE (reference sequence). The CDR3 spans 13 residues. CDR3 coding DNA: TGTGCCAGCAGCTTGGCCGGAGATGAAAAACTGTTTTTT. Residues: CASSLAGDEKLFF.

The V and J genes are TRBV4-1 and TRBJ2-7; the D gene is possibly TRBD1 (6 bases). Germline-derived CDR1 and CDR2 are MGHRA and YSYEKL. Deletions cut 4 bases from V and 2 bases from J, with 15 bases between. CDR3 length: 15 amino acids. Here the CDR3 reads CASSPDGDKTYEQYF. CDR3 nucleotides: TGCGCCAGCAGCCCGGATGGGGACAAAACCTACGAGCAGTACTTC.

This clone was counted once. CDR3 sequence (DNA): TGTGCTAGTGGTACTGGGACAGGGGATCAGCCCCAGCATTTT. Protein sequence: CASGTGTGDQPQHF. The V and J genes are TRBV12-5 and TRBJ1-5, with 10 positions matching TRBD1. Per germline, CDR1 LGHNT and CDR2 FRNRAP. CDR3 size: 14 residues. Trimming removed 5 bases from V and 5 bases from J; junction bases left unmatched: 3.

The chain joins TRBV2 to TRBJ2-7; no firm D call. The V end was cut by 1 base, the J end by 9 bases, with 10 bases between. This CDR3 region has 12 residues. CDR1 is SNHLY and CDR2 is FYNNEI in the germline V gene. CDR3 amino acids: CASSEDDGVQYF. For the CDR3, the DNA is TGTGCCAGCAGTGAAGATGACGGCGTGCAGTACTTC.

In its sample, this clone was seen once. V and J are TRBV4-2 and TRBJ2-7; unclear D gene. The V gene lost 6 bases and the J gene lost 0 bases, with 12 bases spanning the gap. This CDR3 spans 14 amino acids. The germline CDR1 and CDR2 sequences are LGHNA and YNFKEQ. CDR3 sequence (DNA): TGTGCCAGCAGTCCTTCATACAGCTCCTACGAGCAGTACTTC. It encodes CASSPSYSSYEQYF.

The J gene is TRBJ1-1, the V gene TRBV3-1 (or the pseudogene TRBV3-2); D is perhaps TRBD1 (5 bases). V lost 0 bases, J lost 3 bases, and 11 bases lay in between. This CDR3 has 15 residues. In germline, CDR1 is LGHDT, CDR2 YNNKEL (reference sequence). This CDR3 is CASSQDPWGDTEAFF. The CDR3 bases are TGTGCCAGCAGCCAAGACCCCTGGGGGGACACTGAAGCTTTCTTT.

The chain is built from TRBV28 and TRBJ1-6; D unclear. Per the germline V gene, CDR1 is MDHEN and CDR2 is SYDVKM. Trimming removed 7 bases at V and 14 bases at J, with 24 bases between. This CDR3 contains 15 residues. The CDR3 DNA reads TGTGCCAGCACGGGCGAGGTCCCCCTAATTCAGGCCCTCCACTTT. Translating gives CASTGEVPLIQALHF.

The CDR3 DNA is TGCGCCAGCAGGGCATTCACAGATACGCAGTATTTT. This codes for CASRAFTDTQYF. This rearrangement joins TRBV23-1 to TRBJ2-3, with D uncertain. TRBV23-1 is treated as an ORF (open reading frame) with a function not yet certain. Trimming took 6 bases from V and 2 from J, leaving 6 bases between them. The CDR3 is 12 residues long.

This chain uses TRBV10-1 with TRBJ1-1, with unresolved D. CDR1 and CDR2 from the germline V gene are WNHNN and SYGVQD (reference sequence). Trimming removed 5 bases from V and 0 bases from J, with 10 bases in between. The CDR3 length is 14 residues. This CDR3 is CASSSDTLNTEAFF. CDR3 bases: TGCGCCAGCAGTTCCGACACTTTGAACACTGAAGCTTTCTTT.

The rearrangement links TRBV3-1 (or the pseudogene TRBV3-2) to TRBJ1-2; possible D gene TRBD1, 5 bases. The germline gives CDR1 LGHDT, CDR2 YNNKEL (reference sequence). The ends were cut back, 8 bases at V and 4 bases at J, with 14 bases in the middle. The CDR3 runs to 13 residues. CDR3 bases: TGTGCCAGCCAGACGGAAAGGGGCTATGGCTACACCTTC. This encodes CASQTERGYGYTF.

This chain connects TRBV25-1 to TRBJ1-6; a weak D match, TRBD1 (5 bases). Between the trimmed V and J ends, which lost 1 base and 9 bases, there was a span of 13 bases. From germline, CDR1 is MGHDK and CDR2 SYGVNS. CDR3 length: 15 amino acids. The CDR3 DNA is TGTGCCAGCAGTGAATTACGGGGGGAGGGTTCACCCCTCCACTTT. This codes for CASSELRGEGSPLHF.

The chain links TRBV19 to TRBJ1-1, with D possibly being TRBD1 (6 bases). The CDR3 runs to 13 residues. Germline CDR1 is LNHDA and CDR2 is SQIVND (reference sequence). V was pared by 9 bases and J by 6 bases, with 17 bases between. In DNA form, the CDR3 reads TGTGCCAGCCTCAACAGGGTGATAGCTGAAGCTTTCTTT. Encoded protein: CASLNRVIAEAFF.

The chain joins TRBV18 to TRBJ1-1; no clear D gene. Germline-derived CDR1 and CDR2 are KGHSH and LQKENI. The CDR3 totals 14 residues. With 2 bases removed from V and 0 bases from J, the gap between germline ends came to 7 bases. CDR3 coding DNA: TGTGCCAGCTCACCAGCGTCAATGAACACTGAAGCTTTCTTT. It is translated as CASSPASMNTEAFF.

Only a few counts were recorded for this clone. The V and J genes are TRBV6-2 or TRBV6-3 and TRBJ1-1; no clear D gene. From germline, CDR1 is MNHEY and CDR2 SVGEGT. V dropped 6 bases and J dropped 3 bases, with 11 bases sitting between them. The CDR3 contains 13 residues. The CDR3 is CASSILPYTEAFF. For the CDR3, the DNA is TGTGCCAGCAGCATACTTCCGTACACTGAAGCTTTCTTT.

The rearrangement joins TRBV28 to TRBJ1-6; TRBD1 might be the D (6 bases). Looked up from germline, CDR1 is MDHEN and CDR2 is SYDVKM. The CDR3 covers 19 residues. V was shortened by 2 bases and J by 0 bases, with 17 bases between the two germline ends. The CDR3 coding sequence is TGTGCCAGCAGTTTAACAGGGCTAAGTGGGAGCTCCTATAATTCACCCCTCCACTTT. Residues: CASSLTGLSGSSYNSPLHF.

CDR3 region: CASSLAMGTLRPDEQFF. CDR3 bases: TGTGCCAGCAGCTTAGCTATGGGGACCCTGAGGCCGGATGAGCAGTTCTTC. The gene calls are TRBV7-2 and TRBJ2-1, with D possibly being TRBD1 or TRBD2 (5 bases each). Germline CDR1 SGHTA, CDR2 FQGNSA. The CDR3 runs 17 residues. V was shortened by 0 bases and J by 8 bases, with 20 bases between the two germline ends.